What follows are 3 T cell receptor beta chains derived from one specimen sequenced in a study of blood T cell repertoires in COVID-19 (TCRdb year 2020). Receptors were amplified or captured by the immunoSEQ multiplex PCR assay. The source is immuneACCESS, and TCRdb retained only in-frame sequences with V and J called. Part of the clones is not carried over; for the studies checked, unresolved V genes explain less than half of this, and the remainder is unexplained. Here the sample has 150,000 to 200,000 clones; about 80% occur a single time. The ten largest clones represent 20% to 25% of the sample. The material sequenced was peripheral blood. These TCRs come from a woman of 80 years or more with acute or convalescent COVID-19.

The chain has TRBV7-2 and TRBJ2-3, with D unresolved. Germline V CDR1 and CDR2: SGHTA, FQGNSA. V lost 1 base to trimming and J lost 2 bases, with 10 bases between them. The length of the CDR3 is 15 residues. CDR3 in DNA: TGTGCCAGCAGCTTAGTCTTTACAGTCACAGATACGCAGTATTTT. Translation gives CASSLVFTVTDTQYF. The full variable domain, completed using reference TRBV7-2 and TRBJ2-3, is GAGVSQSPSNKVTEKGKDVELRCDPISGHTALYWYRQSLGQGLEFLIYFQGNSAPDKSGLPSDRFSAERTGGSVSTLTIQRTQQEDSAVYLCASSLVFTVTDTQYFGPGTRLTVL.

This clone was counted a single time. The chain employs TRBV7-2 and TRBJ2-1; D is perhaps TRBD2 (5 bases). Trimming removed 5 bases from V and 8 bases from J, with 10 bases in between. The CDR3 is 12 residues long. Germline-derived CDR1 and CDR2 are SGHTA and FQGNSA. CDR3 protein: CASSETSYEQFF. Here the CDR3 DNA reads TGTGCCAGCAGCGAAACTAGTTATGAGCAGTTCTTC.

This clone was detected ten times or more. DNA of the CDR3: TGTGCTAGTGGCCCACGAGGGAAAGAGACCCAGTACTTC. It yields the protein CASGPRGKETQYF. The chain uses TRBV12-5 and TRBJ2-5; maybe TRBD2 (5 bases). Germline assignment: CDR1 LGHNT and CDR2 FRNRAP. The CDR3 covers 13 residues. V was pared by 6 bases and J by 3 bases, with 11 bases between.